A selection of T cell receptor beta chains follows, all from one sample in a study of OX40 agonist ivuxolimab in advanced cancers. TCRdb's copy holds only in-frame clones and misses some; the assay was immunoSEQ multiplex PCR. The sample comprises 70,000 to 85,000 clones, 94% of which are singletons, and 9.5% to 11% rests with the top ten. Specimen: CD4+ or CD8+ T cells sorted from blood, collected in a trial of the OX40 agonist ivuxolimab. The source is an adult with an advanced solid tumor such as melanoma, head and neck, liver or kidney cancer. CDR3s include the opening cysteine and the closing phenylalanine or tryptophan. A D gene is named only where the DNA matches it firmly. For some rows the clone size is stated as once, few or many, or as a class when expanded; others skip it.

j_call: TRBJ2-1; d_call: -; v_call: TRBV11-2; clone_size: -; cdr3_nt: TGTGCCAGCAGCTCCGGGGGCTACAATGAGCAGTTCTTC; cdr3_aa: CASSSGGYNEQFF
j_call: TRBJ2-5; d_call: TRBD1; v_call: TRBV5-4; clone_size: -; cdr3_nt: TGTGCCAGCAGCCGAGGGACAGGGCTCCAAGAGACCCAGTACTTC; cdr3_aa: CASSRGTGLQETQYF
j_call: TRBJ2-7; d_call: -; v_call: TRBV2; clone_size: -; cdr3_nt: TGTGCCAGCAGTGGGGCGATCCGGGACTGGGGGACCTACGAGCAGTACTTC; cdr3_aa: CASSGAIRDWGTYEQYF
j_call: TRBJ2-1; d_call: TRBD2; v_call: TRBV4-1; clone_size: once; cdr3_nt: TGCGCCAGCAGCCAAGTACTAGCGGGAGGCCGGTTAAGCTCCTACAATGAGCAGTTCTTC; cdr3_aa: CASSQVLAGGRLSSYNEQFF
j_call: TRBJ2-2; d_call: TRBD1; v_call: TRBV4-3; clone_size: large; cdr3_nt: TGCGCCAGCAGCCAAGATATGCCGGACAGGGGCGGCACCGGGGAGCTGTTTTTT; cdr3_aa: CASSQDMPDRGGTGELFF
j_call: TRBJ2-1; d_call: -; v_call: TRBV6-1; clone_size: -; cdr3_nt: TGTGCCAGCAGTGAGGGGGGGACAGTCCGGGGCAATGAGCAGTTCTTC; cdr3_aa: CASSEGGTVRGNEQFF
j_call: TRBJ2-7; d_call: TRBD2; v_call: TRBV2; clone_size: -; cdr3_nt: TGTGCCAGCAGTGAGCGGCTAGCGGGAGGCTTCTACGAGCAGTACTTC; cdr3_aa: CASSERLAGGFYEQYF
j_call: TRBJ2-1; d_call: -; v_call: TRBV13; clone_size: -; cdr3_nt: TGTGCCAGCAGCTTAGGAGGGGGGACAGCCTACAATGAGCAGTTCTTC; cdr3_aa: CASSLGGGTAYNEQFF
j_call: TRBJ2-1; d_call: TRBD2; v_call: TRBV11-2; clone_size: -; cdr3_nt: TGTGCCAGCAGCTCCACCGGGAGGGCCAATAATGAGCAGTTCTTC; cdr3_aa: CASSSTGRANNEQFF
j_call: TRBJ2-5; d_call: TRBD2; v_call: TRBV27; clone_size: -; cdr3_nt: TGTGCCAGCAGTTCATTAGCGGGATTCGAGACCCAGTACTTC; cdr3_aa: CASSSLAGFETQYF
j_call: TRBJ2-1; d_call: TRBD2; v_call: TRBV28; clone_size: -; cdr3_nt: TGTGCCAGCAGTTTTAGGCTAGCGGGTGAGCAGTTCTTC; cdr3_aa: CASSFRLAGEQFF
j_call: TRBJ1-5; d_call: TRBD1; v_call: TRBV6-4; clone_size: -; cdr3_nt: TGTGCCAGCAGTGAACCCCGGACAGGTTTTCAGCCCCAGCATTTT; cdr3_aa: CASSEPRTGFQPQHF
j_call: TRBJ2-1; d_call: -; v_call: TRBV12-2; clone_size: -; cdr3_nt: TGTGCAAGTCGCTTAGCGGGGAAGCGTTTGAGGGACTTTGATGAGCAGTTCTTC; cdr3_aa: CASRLAGKRLRDFDEQFF
j_call: TRBJ2-7; d_call: TRBD2; v_call: TRBV5-6; clone_size: once; cdr3_nt: TGTGCCAGCAGCCTTCGGGGGGGCCCCTACGAGCAGTACTTC; cdr3_aa: CASSLRGGPYEQYF
j_call: TRBJ2-7; d_call: -; v_call: TRBV4-3; clone_size: -; cdr3_nt: TGCGCCAGCAGCCAAGATTTGGGCAACTACGAGCAGTACTTC; cdr3_aa: CASSQDLGNYEQYF
j_call: TRBJ2-7; d_call: TRBD2; v_call: TRBV4-3; clone_size: -; cdr3_nt: TGCGCCAGCAGCCCCGGGACTAGCGGGAGTAACGAGCAGTACTTC; cdr3_aa: CASSPGTSGSNEQYF
j_call: TRBJ1-1; d_call: -; v_call: TRBV7-2; clone_size: -; cdr3_nt: TGTGCCAGCAGAGCCAGGCAGACTGAAGCTTTCTTT; cdr3_aa: CASRARQTEAFF
j_call: TRBJ2-3; d_call: TRBD2; v_call: TRBV6-5; clone_size: -; cdr3_nt: TGTGCCAGCAGTTACTATTCCAGCGGGGGCACAGATACGCAGTATTTT; cdr3_aa: CASSYYSSGGTDTQYF
j_call: TRBJ2-7; d_call: -; v_call: TRBV9; clone_size: -; cdr3_nt: TGTGCCAGCAGTCTAGGCGGGACGCGAAGCTCCTACGAGCAGTACTTC; cdr3_aa: CASSLGGTRSSYEQYF
j_call: TRBJ1-2; d_call: -; v_call: TRBV29-1; clone_size: -; cdr3_nt: TGCAGCGTTGACTCGGGGTCTAACTATGGCTACACCTTC; cdr3_aa: CSVDSGSNYGYTF
j_call: TRBJ2-3; d_call: TRBD1; v_call: TRBV27; clone_size: -; cdr3_nt: TGTGCCAGCAGTTTCACTCTGGACAGGGGGGGCGCAGATACGCAGTATTTT; cdr3_aa: CASSFTLDRGGADTQYF
j_call: TRBJ2-5; d_call: -; v_call: TRBV5-6; clone_size: -; cdr3_nt: TGTGCCAGCCATCTCAATCCGGGATGGGAGACCCAGTACTTC; cdr3_aa: CASHLNPGWETQYF